The rows below give T cell receptor beta chains drawn from one sample of a study of early T cells in non-severe SARS-CoV-2 infection. TCRdb reprocessed the 5' RACE reads with MiXCR, giving one entry per CDR3 protein. Among about 84,000 distinct CDR3 sequences listed, about 12% were seen once. The sample consisted of whole blood. These receptors were taken from an adult who was a healthcare worker with PCR-confirmed SARS-CoV-2 infection or an uninfected control (not recorded which). The CDR3 runs from the conserved cysteine through the conserved F or W. D genes are given only for firm matches. Clone size is not always given. Where it is, it says once, few, many or a class for expanded clones.

d_call: .; v_call: TRBV29-1; clone_size: many; j_call: TRBJ2-2; cdr3_nt: TGCAGTCCCGCCGGGAAGAACACCGGGGAGCTGTTTTTT; cdr3_aa: CSPAGKNTGELFF
d_call: TRBD1; v_call: TRBV29-1; clone_size: many; j_call: TRBJ2-2; cdr3_nt: TGCAGCGTTCGTCCCGGGACAGGGATCTCGTTCACCGGGGAGCTGTTTTTT; cdr3_aa: CSVRPGTGISFTGELFF
d_call: .; v_call: TRBV2; clone_size: .; j_call: TRBJ1-2; cdr3_nt: TGTGCCAGCAGTGATGGTCAGAGCTATGGCTACACCTTC; cdr3_aa: CASSDGQSYGYTF
d_call: .; v_call: TRBV6-2/TRBV6-3; clone_size: many; j_call: TRBJ2-7; cdr3_nt: TGTGCCAGCAGTTACTCGCGGTTACGGCAGTACTTC; cdr3_aa: CASSYSRLRQYF
d_call: .; v_call: TRBV3-1; clone_size: few; j_call: TRBJ2-3; cdr3_nt: TGTGCCAGCAGCCAAGATAGCAATACGCAGTATTTT; cdr3_aa: CASSQDSNTQYF
d_call: .; v_call: TRBV3-1; clone_size: .; j_call: TRBJ1-4; cdr3_nt: TGTGCCAGCAGCCAACTGGAAAAACTGTTTTTT; cdr3_aa: CASSQLEKLFF
d_call: TRBD2; v_call: TRBV29-1; clone_size: many; j_call: TRBJ2-3; cdr3_nt: TGCAGCGTTAGACTAGCGGGGGGGCCAGATACGCAGTATTTT; cdr3_aa: CSVRLAGGPDTQYF
d_call: .; v_call: TRBV27; clone_size: many; j_call: TRBJ2-3; cdr3_nt: TGTGCCAGCATGATAAGAGGTCCAGATACGCAGTATTTT; cdr3_aa: CASMIRGPDTQYF
d_call: .; v_call: TRBV12-3/TRBV12-4; clone_size: few; j_call: TRBJ2-1; cdr3_nt: TGTGCCAGCAGTTTCGTGGTGACTCGAACCTACAATGAGCAGTTCTTC; cdr3_aa: CASSFVVTRTYNEQFF
d_call: .; v_call: TRBV20-1; clone_size: few; j_call: TRBJ1-5; cdr3_nt: TGCAGTGCCCCTCGCAGGGATAGCAATCAGCCCCAGCATTTT; cdr3_aa: CSAPRRDSNQPQHF
d_call: .; v_call: TRBV20-1; clone_size: .; j_call: TRBJ2-1; cdr3_nt: TGCAGTGCTACCCATCGGAGCTCCTACAATGAGCAGTTCTTC; cdr3_aa: CSATHRSSYNEQFF
d_call: TRBD2; v_call: TRBV18; clone_size: many; j_call: TRBJ2-6; cdr3_nt: TGTGCCAGCTCACCCCCGGGACTAGCGGGAGCTGGGGCCAACGTCCTGACTTTC; cdr3_aa: CASSPPGLAGAGANVLTF
d_call: TRBD2; v_call: TRBV5-6; clone_size: few; j_call: TRBJ2-7; cdr3_nt: TGTGCCAGCAGCTTCGGCCTAGCGGGGCGGGAGCAGTACTTC; cdr3_aa: CASSFGLAGREQYF
d_call: .; v_call: TRBV7-6; clone_size: many; j_call: TRBJ1-2; cdr3_nt: TGTGCCAGCAGCTCAGGGGTTAAAGACTATGGCTACACCTTC; cdr3_aa: CASSSGVKDYGYTF
d_call: TRBD2; v_call: TRBV29-1; clone_size: .; j_call: TRBJ2-1; cdr3_nt: TGCAGCGGCTCTAGCGGTACGGGTGAGCAGTTCTTC; cdr3_aa: CSGSSGTGEQFF
d_call: .; v_call: TRBV18; clone_size: many; j_call: TRBJ2-1; cdr3_nt: TGTGCCAGCTCACGAAATCAGGGAGAGCAGTTCTTC; cdr3_aa: CASSRNQGEQFF
d_call: TRBD1; v_call: TRBV28; clone_size: many; j_call: TRBJ2-1; cdr3_nt: TGTGCCAGCAGCCTACAGGGGTCCTACAATGAGCAGTTCTTC; cdr3_aa: CASSLQGSYNEQFF